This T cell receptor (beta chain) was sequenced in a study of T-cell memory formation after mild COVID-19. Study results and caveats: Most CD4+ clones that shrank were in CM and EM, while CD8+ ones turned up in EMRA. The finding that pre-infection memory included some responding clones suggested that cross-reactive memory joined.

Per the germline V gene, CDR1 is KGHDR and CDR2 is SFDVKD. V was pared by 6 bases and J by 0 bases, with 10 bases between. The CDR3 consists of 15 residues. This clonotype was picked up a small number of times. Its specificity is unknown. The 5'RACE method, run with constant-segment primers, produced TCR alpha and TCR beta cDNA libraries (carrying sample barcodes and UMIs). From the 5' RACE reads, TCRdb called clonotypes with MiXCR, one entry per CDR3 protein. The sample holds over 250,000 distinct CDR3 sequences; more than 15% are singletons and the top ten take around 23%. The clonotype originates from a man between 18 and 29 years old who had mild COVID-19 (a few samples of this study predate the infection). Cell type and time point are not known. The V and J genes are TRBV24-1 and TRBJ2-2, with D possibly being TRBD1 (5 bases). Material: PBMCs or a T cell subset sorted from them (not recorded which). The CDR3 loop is CATSKGWANTGELFF. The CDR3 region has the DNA TGTGCCACCAGTAAGGGGTGGGCGAACACCGGGGAGCTGTTTTTT.